Shown below are 20 T cell receptor beta chains from a single sample sequenced in a study of T cells in localized non-small cell lung cancer. Using immunoSEQ multiplex PCR, the repertoire was profiled, and TCRdb retains in-frame clones only, with some absent. The sample holds under 2,500 clones, around 21% seen once. The sample consisted of lung tumor tissue, taken before any cancer treatment. The receptors stem from an older male donor with stage I lung adenocarcinoma.

This rearrangement joins TRBV9 to TRBJ2-7, with a tentative D call TRBD2 (5 bases). This CDR3 region has 14 residues. Germline V lookup: CDR1 SGDLS, CDR2 YYNGEE. Trimming removed 3 bases from V and 6 bases from J, with 16 bases in between. DNA for the CDR3: TGTGCCAGCAGCGCAAGTATCACCCGGGGCGAGCAGTACTTC. Residues: CASSASITRGEQYF.

The V call is TRBV19, the J call TRBJ2-7; 10 nucleotides line up with TRBD2. V lost 0 bases to trimming and J lost 9 bases; unmatched junction nucleotides: 5. This CDR3 comprises 14 residues. From germline, CDR1 is LNHDA and CDR2 SQIVND (reference sequence). CDR3 loop: CASSIDLAGAVQYF. The CDR3 coding sequence is TGTGCCAGTAGTATAGATCTAGCGGGAGCGGTGCAGTACTTC.

This chain links TRBV11-3 with TRBJ2-3, with D tentatively TRBD1 or TRBD2 (5 bases each). Deletions cut 3 bases from V and 1 base from J, with 11 bases between. The CDR3 consists of 15 residues. In germline, CDR1 is SGHNT, CDR2 YENEEA. The CDR3 DNA reads TGTGCCAGCAGCTTCGGGGCTGTAGGCACAGATACGCAGTATTTT. It yields the protein CASSFGAVGTDTQYF.

Within the sample, this clone is large. The J gene is TRBJ1-5, the V gene TRBV6-8; the D gene is possibly TRBD1 (6 bases). In germline, CDR1 is MNHGY, CDR2 SAAAGT. There are 16 residues in the CDR3. The V end was cut by 5 bases, the J end by 2 bases, with 16 bases between. DNA for the CDR3: TGTGCCAGCAGTCTAACCCGGGGGGCTGGCAATCAGCCCCAGCATTTT. Its protein is CASSLTRGAGNQPQHF.

The chain employs TRBV11-3 and TRBJ2-7; 9 nucleotides line up with TRBD1. Trimming at V came to 6 bases and at J to 2 bases, leaving 8 bases not matched to a gene. CDR1 is SGHNT and CDR2 is YENEEA in the germline V gene. CDR3 length: 15 residues. In DNA form, the CDR3 reads TGTGCCAGCAGTCCTAGGGGACAGGGCACCTACGAGCAGTACTTC. It yields the protein CASSPRGQGTYEQYF.

J is TRBJ1-3 and V is TRBV11-3; 9 bases map to TRBD1. This CDR3 contains 15 residues. Germline trimming cut 7 bases from V and 7 bases from J; bases unmatched to any gene: 11. Germline lookup yields CDR1 SGHNT and CDR2 YENEEA. The CDR3 spells CASTTGTGWFNTIYF. CDR3 DNA: TGTGCCAGCACCACCGGGACAGGGTGGTTTAACACCATATATTTT.

This clone was recorded a few times. The V and J genes are TRBV2 and TRBJ1-5; D call uncertain. Germline V gene sequence: CDR1 SNHLY, CDR2 FYNNEI. This CDR3 spans 14 amino acids. V lost 0 bases to trimming and J lost 0 bases, with 3 bases between them. The CDR3 DNA follows: TGTGCCAGCAGTGAAGCCCCTAGCAATCAGCCCCAGCATTTT. This gives the protein CASSEAPSNQPQHF.

The table lists this clone with a few counts. The chain combines TRBV19 with TRBJ2-5; 11 nucleotides line up with TRBD2. There are 15 residues in the CDR3. CDR1 LNHDA and CDR2 SQIVND come from the germline V gene (reference sequence). Trimming cost V 4 bases and J 5 bases; bases outside gene matches: 6. Here the CDR3 reads CASSRLAGGGETQYF. Written as DNA, the CDR3 is TGTGCCAGTAGTAGGCTAGCGGGGGGTGGTGAGACCCAGTACTTC. The full variable domain, in which reference TRBV19 and TRBJ2-5 provide the parts outside the CDR3, is DGGITQSPKYLFRKEGQNVTLSCEQNLNHDAMYWYRQDPGQGLRLIYYSQIVNDFQKGDIAEGYSVSREKKESFPLTVTSAQKNPTAFYLCASSRLAGGGETQYFGPGTRLLVL.

The J gene is TRBJ2-1, the V gene TRBV6-8; TRBD1 matches 9 bases. The germline V gene has CDR1 MNHGY and CDR2 SAAAGT. The CDR3 has 15 residues. V shed 7 bases, J shed 3 bases, and the junction held 7 bases outside the gene matches. The CDR3 here is CASTQTGGFYNEQFF. In DNA form, the CDR3 reads TGTGCCAGCACCCAAACAGGGGGCTTCTACAATGAGCAGTTCTTC.

This clone was counted a few times. The rearrangement joins TRBV11-3 to TRBJ1-1; D remains ambiguous. CDR3 size: 14 residues. V lost 6 bases and J lost 0, with 11 bases in between. Looked up from germline, CDR1 is SGHNT and CDR2 is YENEEA. CDR3 protein: CASRPGRMNTEAFF. CDR3 in DNA: TGTGCCAGCAGACCCGGGAGGATGAACACTGAAGCTTTCTTT.

This chain uses TRBV18 with TRBJ1-2; D remains unclear. Trimming shortened V by 0 bases and J by 6 bases, and 5 bases separated the two germline ends. The CDR3 is 12 amino acids. Germline values: CDR1 KGHSH, CDR2 LQKENI. The CDR3 reads CASSPPGDGYTF. The CDR3 DNA is TGTGCCAGCTCACCACCGGGAGATGGCTACACCTTC.

This chain links TRBV19 with TRBJ2-5; D unresolved. Trimming took off 1 base at V and 3 bases at J, with 6 bases between the two ends. The CDR3 sequence is 13 residues long. Germline loops: CDR1 LNHDA, CDR2 SQIVND (reference sequence). The CDR3 region has the DNA TGTGCCAGTAGTATAGGCCAGAAAGAGACCCAGTACTTC. This encodes CASSIGQKETQYF. The full variable domain, its missing parts supplied by reference TRBV19 and TRBJ2-5, is DGGITQSPKYLFRKEGQNVTLSCEQNLNHDAMYWYRQDPGQGLRLIYYSQIVNDFQKGDIAEGYSVSREKKESFPLTVTSAQKNPTAFYLCASSIGQKETQYFGPGTRLLVL.

The CDR3 region is CASSRQGWETQYF. The CDR3 bases are TGTGCCAGCAGTAGACAGGGTTGGGAGACCCAGTACTTC. J is TRBJ2-5 and V is TRBV6-8; 7 positions match TRBD1. Germline-derived CDR1 and CDR2 are MNHGY and SAAAGT. With V trimmed by 5 bases and J by 5 bases, 5 bases remained unmatched. The CDR3 is made up of 13 amino acids.

This clone showed up many times. The J gene is TRBJ1-1, the V gene TRBV7-2; no firm D call. The V end lost 7 bases, the J end lost 2 bases, and 11 bases lay between the germline ends. CDR3 length: 13 residues. Germline V gene sequence: CDR1 SGHTA, CDR2 FQGNSA. This CDR3 reads CASTLWSNTEAFF. For the CDR3, the DNA is TGTGCCAGCACCCTATGGAGTAACACTGAAGCTTTCTTT. The full variable domain, in which reference TRBV7-2 and TRBJ1-1 provide the parts outside the CDR3, is GAGVSQSPSNKVTEKGKDVELRCDPISGHTALYWYRQSLGQGLEFLIYFQGNSAPDKSGLPSDRFSAERTGGSVSTLTIQRTQQEDSAVYLCASTLWSNTEAFFGQGTRLTVV.

This clone is medium-sized. The V call is TRBV11-3, the J call TRBJ2-2; D perhaps matches TRBD1 (5 bases). The CDR3 is made up of 14 amino acids. CDR1 and CDR2 (germline): SGHNT, YENEEA. Trimming stripped 5 bases from V and 6 bases from J, with 13 bases between. The CDR3 region has the DNA TGTGCCAGCAGCCCGCATCAGGGTGCCGGGGAGCTGTTTTTT. This translates into CASSPHQGAGELFF. The full variable domain, with the rest looked up from reference TRBV11-3 and TRBJ2-2, is EAGVVQSPRYKIIEKKQPVAFWCNPISGHNTLYWYLQNLGQGPELLIRYENEEAVDDSQLPKDRFSAERLKGVDSTLKIQPAELGDSAVYLCASSPHQGAGELFFGEGSRLTVL.

The V gene is TRBV30, the J gene TRBJ2-1; D ambiguous. CDR1 and CDR2 (germline): GTSNPN, SVGIG (reference sequence). The CDR3 covers 12 residues. V lost 1 base to trimming and J lost 4 bases, with 5 bases between them. This CDR3 reads CAWSEQYNEQFF. Here the CDR3 DNA reads TGTGCCTGGAGTGAACAGTACAATGAGCAGTTCTTC.

The chain combines TRBV7-1 with TRBJ1-1, with D maybe TRBD1 (5 bases). TRBV7-1 is an ORF; its function is uncertain. The CDR3 length is 13 residues. V lost 4 bases and J 1 base, leaving 7 bases between the germline ends. CDR3 in amino acids: CASSLGQNTEAFF. The DNA for the CDR3 is TGTGCCAGCAGCTTAGGACAGAACACTGAAGCTTTCTTT.

This clone appeared once. V gene TRBV29-1 combines with J gene TRBJ1-2, with D unresolved. The germline V gene has CDR1 SQVTM and CDR2 ANQGSEA. CDR3 length: 13 amino acids. V dropped 6 bases and J dropped 4 bases, with 15 bases sitting between them. CDR3 nucleotides: TGCAGCGTCCGTGCGGGAGGTTCCTATGGCTACACCTTC. It translates to CSVRAGGSYGYTF. Together with reference TRBV29-1 and TRBJ1-2, the CDR3 gives the full variable domain: SAVISQKPSRDICQRGTSLTIQCQVDSQVTMMFWYRQQPGQSLTLIATANQGSEATYESGFVIDKFPISRPNLTFSTLTVSNMSPEDSSIYLCSVRAGGSYGYTFGSGTRLTVV.

J is TRBJ2-7 and V is TRBV23-1; D unresolved. TRBV23-1 is an ORF; its function is uncertain. The CDR3 is made up of 13 amino acids. Trimming removed 6 bases at V and 5 bases at J, with 14 bases between. CDR3 in amino acids: CASSLTYMDEQYF. The DNA of the CDR3 is TGCGCCAGCAGCTTGACCTACATGGACGAGCAGTACTTC.

The chain couples TRBV11-3 to TRBJ2-1, with 10 bases fitting TRBD1. This CDR3 is 18 amino acids long. In germline, CDR1 is SGHNT, CDR2 YENEEA. Unmatched junction bases numbered 17, after V lost 5 bases and J lost 7 bases. The chain's CDR3 is CASSRAGTGAAEGNEQFF. CDR3 in DNA: TGTGCCAGCAGCAGGGCCGGGACAGGGGCCGCCGAGGGTAATGAGCAGTTCTTC.